The 9 T cell receptor beta chains listed next were all sequenced from one sample in a study of T cells in Graves' hyperthyroidism and ophthalmopathy. RNA transcripts yielded amplified TCR beta CDR3 regions. The HTBI set primed first-round TCR CDR3 RT-PCR. TCRdb re-called the multiplex PCR reads through MiXCR, storing one row per CDR3 protein. The data hold some 550,000 distinct CDR3 sequences, with less than 25% observed a single time. The sequencing input was blood. All receptors derive from a man aged 18-30 years with Graves' hyperthyroidism.

This clonotype has ten or more counts. This rearrangement joins TRBV27 to TRBJ2-5, with 12 bases aligning to TRBD2. V lost 6 bases and J lost 6; bases outside the gene matches: 14. The germline V gene encodes CDR1 MNHEY and CDR2 SMNVEV (reference sequence). The CDR3 runs 17 residues. The CDR3 region has the DNA TGTGCCAGCAGGGCTAGCGGGGGGGCCGGTTCGCGGCAGACCCAGTACTTC. It encodes CASRASGGAGSRQTQYF.

This clonotype was observed many times. The rearrangement joins TRBV19 to TRBJ1-2, with TRBD1 identical over 8 bases. Germline CDR1 and CDR2: LNHDA and SQIVND (reference sequence). V dropped 5 bases and J dropped 5; count of bases not matched to a gene: 7. There are 14 residues in the CDR3. The CDR3 bases are TGTGCCAGTAGTCCGGCAGGGGGCTGGTATGGCTACACCTTC. Translation: CASSPAGGWYGYTF.

Points on this clonotype: One base away lies a much larger clone, so this may be a sequencing read error. This sequence joins TRBV6-5 and TRBJ1-1, with a tentative D call TRBD1 (5 bases). V gave up 0 bases and J gave up 1 base, with 12 bases separating them. Germline CDR1 and CDR2: MNHEY and SVGAGI. The CDR3 sequence is 16 residues long. CDR3 protein: CASSYSPGLRNTEAFF. CDR3 in DNA: TGTGCCAGCAGTTACTCCCCGGGGCTCCGGAACACTGAAGCTTTCTTT.

This clonotype was counted at least ten times. The chain combines TRBV28 with TRBJ2-4; D possibly corresponds to TRBD2 (5 bases). The CDR3 consists of 16 residues. Germline assignment: CDR1 MDHEN and CDR2 SYDVKM. Trimming stripped 3 bases from V and 0 bases from J, with 12 bases between. CDR3 in amino acids: CASSFRGHLAKNIQYF. The DNA of the CDR3 is TGTGCCAGCAGTTTCCGAGGGCATTTAGCCAAAAACATTCAGTACTTC.

This clonotype was detected many times. This chain uses TRBV12-3 or TRBV12-4 with TRBJ1-1; no firm D call. V lost 5 bases and J lost 4, with 8 bases in between. The CDR3 has 12 residues. CDR3 in DNA: TGTGCCAGCAGTACCTTGGGCACTGAAGCTTTCTTT. Its protein product is CASSTLGTEAFF.

With respect to this clonotype: No conserved phenylalanine or tryptophan is present at the end of the CDR3, so a read error is the likely explanation. Because the CDR3's place on the DNA is in doubt, the DNA is left out and the CDR3 is given as listed by TCRdb. This chain joins TRBV6-1 and TRBJ1-2; TRBD1 is taken as the D call from the table, unchecked against the DNA. In germline, CDR1 is MNHNS, CDR2 SASEGT. The CDR3 length is 13 residues, termini included. The CDR3 loop is CATRGSGLSGFTV.

This clonotype was counted ten times or more. This chain links TRBV12-3 or TRBV12-4 with TRBJ2-2; 10 nucleotides match TRBD1. V was pared by 5 bases and J by 3 bases, with 3 bases of the junction left unmatched. CDR3 size: 15 residues. The CDR3 loop reads CASSPGTGDTGELFF. In nucleotides, the CDR3 is TGTGCCAGCAGTCCTGGGACAGGGGACACCGGGGAGCTGTTTTTT.

Of note for this clonotype: At one end the junction does not follow the germline gene, possibly because of a read error. The J gene is TRBJ1-1, the V gene TRBV27, with D unclear. This CDR3 is built from 14 residues. Germline values: CDR1 MNHEY, CDR2 SMNVEV (reference sequence). CDR3 nucleotide sequence: TGTCCCAGCCGCCCTTCCCGGTACCGGGGAGGAGCTTTCTTT. It is translated as CPSRPSRYRGGAFF.

The genes are TRBV4-2 and TRBJ1-3, with a possible D match to TRBD1 (5 bases). CDR3 length: 17 amino acids. Germline lookup yields CDR1 LGHNA and CDR2 YNFKEQ. Deletions cut 0 bases from V and 0 bases from J, with 12 bases between. This CDR3 reads CASSQDSAGTSGNTIYF. For the CDR3, the DNA is TGTGCCAGCAGCCAAGATTCGGCGGGGACCTCTGGAAACACCATATATTTT.